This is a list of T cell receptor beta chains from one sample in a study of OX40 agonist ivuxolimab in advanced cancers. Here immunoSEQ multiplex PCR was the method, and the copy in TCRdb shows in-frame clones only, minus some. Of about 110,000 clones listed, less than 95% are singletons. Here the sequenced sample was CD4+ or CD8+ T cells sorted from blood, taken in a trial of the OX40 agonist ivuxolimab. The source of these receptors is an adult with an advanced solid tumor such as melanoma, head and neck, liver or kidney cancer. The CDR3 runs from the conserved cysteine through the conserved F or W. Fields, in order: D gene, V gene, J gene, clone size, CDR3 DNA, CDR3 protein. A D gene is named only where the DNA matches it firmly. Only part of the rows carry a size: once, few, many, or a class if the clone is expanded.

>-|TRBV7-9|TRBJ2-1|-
TGTGCCAGCAGCTACCCGAGAGAGTTTGGCTCCTACAATGAGCAGTTCTTC
CASSYPREFGSYNEQFF
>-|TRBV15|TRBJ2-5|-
TGTGCCACCAGCAGAGTAAAGGGCCCTCAGGGGACCCAGTACTTC
CATSRVKGPQGTQYF
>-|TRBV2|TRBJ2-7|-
TGTGCCAGCAGTGAGGCTTACGAGCAGTACTTC
CASSEAYEQYF
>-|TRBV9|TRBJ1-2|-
TGTGCCAGCAGCGTACCGGGACACGACTATGGCTACACCTTC
CASSVPGHDYGYTF
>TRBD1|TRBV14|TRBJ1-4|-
TGTGCCAGCAGCCGCAGCGGCAGGGGGTCGGAAAAACTGTTTTTT
CASSRSGRGSEKLFF
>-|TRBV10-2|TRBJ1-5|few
TGCGCCAGCAGTGATGGTTGGGTACCTCAGCCCCAGCATTTT
CASSDGWVPQPQHF
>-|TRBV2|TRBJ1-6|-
TGTGCCAGCAGTGCCAAGATTAATTCACCCCTCCACTTT
CASSAKINSPLHF
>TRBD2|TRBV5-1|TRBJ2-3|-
TGCGCCAGCAGCCCCGGGACTAGCGCGGACACAGATACGCAGTATTTT
CASSPGTSADTDTQYF
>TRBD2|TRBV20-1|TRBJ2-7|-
TGCAGTACATCAGCGGGAGGACAGCAGTACTTC
CSTSAGGQQYF
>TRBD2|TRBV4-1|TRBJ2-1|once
TGCGCCAGCAGCCAGACTTCGTTACTAGCGGGAGGGCGGGGCTCCTACAATGAGCAGTTCTTC
CASSQTSLLAGGRGSYNEQFF
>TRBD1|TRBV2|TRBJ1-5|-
TGTGCCAGCTCAGGACAGGGGGCTGAGCAGCCCCAGCATTTT
CASSGQGAEQPQHF
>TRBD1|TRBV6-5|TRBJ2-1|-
TGTGCCAGCAGTTACAGCGGACAGGACTACAATGAGCAGTTCTTC
CASSYSGQDYNEQFF
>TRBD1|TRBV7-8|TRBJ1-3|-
TGTGCCAGCAGCTTAGCAGGACAGGGGTTATCCACCATATATTTT
CASSLAGQGLSTIYF
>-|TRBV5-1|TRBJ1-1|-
TGCGCCAGCAGCTTGGGTGACCGACAGATGAGGACTGAAGCTTTCTTT
CASSLGDRQMRTEAFF
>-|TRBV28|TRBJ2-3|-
TGTGCCAGCAGCCCAGGGGGGAGGAGCACAGATACGCAGTATTTT
CASSPGGRSTDTQYF
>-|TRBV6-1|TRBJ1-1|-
TGTGCCAGCCGTCTTGATGGGACGCTGAACACTGAAGCTTTCTTT
CASRLDGTLNTEAFF
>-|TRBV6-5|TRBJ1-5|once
TGTGCCAGCAGTGAACAACAACCCCAGCATTTT
CASSEQQPQHF
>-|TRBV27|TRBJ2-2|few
TGTGCCAGCAGTTTACGGACCGTGAACACCGGGGAGCTGTTTTTT
CASSLRTVNTGELFF
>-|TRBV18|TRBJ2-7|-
TGTGCCAGCTCACCACCGTCCAGGGGCTCCTACGAGCAGTACTTC
CASSPPSRGSYEQYF
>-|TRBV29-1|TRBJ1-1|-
TGCAGCCTGGGGAACAGTTACACTGAAGCTTTCTTT
CSLGNSYTEAFF
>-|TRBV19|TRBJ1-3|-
TGTGCCAGTAGTAAATCCGGGACGGGCTCTGGAAACACCATATATTTT
CASSKSGTGSGNTIYF
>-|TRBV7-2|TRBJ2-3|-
TGTGCCAGCAGTCAGGGGTGGGGGAGCACAGATACGCAGTATTTT
CASSQGWGSTDTQYF
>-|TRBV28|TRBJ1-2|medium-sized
TGTGCCAGCAGTTTATGGACAGGAGCTAACTATGGCTACACCTTC
CASSLWTGANYGYTF
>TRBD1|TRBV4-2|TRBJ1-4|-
TGTGCCAGCAGCCAAACATCGGCAGGGGGCGGTCTCCTGTTTTTT
CASSQTSAGGGLLFF
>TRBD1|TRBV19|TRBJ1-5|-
TGTGCCAGTAGTATAGGGACAGGTTCATTAAATCAGCCCCAGCATTTT
CASSIGTGSLNQPQHF
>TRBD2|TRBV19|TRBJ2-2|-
TGTGCCAGTAGTATTGGGACTAGCGGGAGGGCCAACACCGGGGAGCTGTTTTTT
CASSIGTSGRANTGELFF
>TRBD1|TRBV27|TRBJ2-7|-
TGTGCCAGCAGCCTAATCCCGGGTGTGGACAGGGGGGCCTACGAGCAGTACTTC
CASSLIPGVDRGAYEQYF
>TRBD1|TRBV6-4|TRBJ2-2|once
TGTGCCAGCAGTGAACAGGGGGCCGTCACCGGGGAGCTGTTTTTT
CASSEQGAVTGELFF
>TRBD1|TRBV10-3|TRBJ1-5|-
TGTGCCATCAGTCGGACAGGCTTCAATCAGCCCCAGCATTTT
CAISRTGFNQPQHF
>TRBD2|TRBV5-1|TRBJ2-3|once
TGCGCCAGCAGCTCTTTAGCGGGAGCAGCGACAGATACGCAGTATTTT
CASSSLAGAATDTQYF
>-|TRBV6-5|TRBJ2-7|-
TGTGCCAGCAGTACCCCCCACAGGCTCCCCTACGAGCAGTACTTC
CASSTPHRLPYEQYF
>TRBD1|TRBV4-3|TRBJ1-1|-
TGCGCCAGCAGCCGAACAGGGGGGTCTGAAGCTTTCTTT
CASSRTGGSEAFF
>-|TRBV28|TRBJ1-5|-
TGTGCCAGCAGTTTACGCACTGCGGGCATCGGCAATCAGCCCCAGCATTTT
CASSLRTAGIGNQPQHF
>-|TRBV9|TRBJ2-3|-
TGTGCCAGCAGCGAGGGTAGAACAGATACGCAGTATTTT
CASSEGRTDTQYF
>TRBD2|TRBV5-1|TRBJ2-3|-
TGCGCCAGCAGCCTAGCGGGGGGCACAGATACGCAGTATTTT
CASSLAGGTDTQYF
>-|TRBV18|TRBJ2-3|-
TGTGCCAGCTCACCACCCCAAGATACGCAGTATTTT
CASSPPQDTQYF
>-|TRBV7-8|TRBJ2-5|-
TGTGCCAGCAGCTTAGTTGCCACCCAAGAGACCCAGTACTTC
CASSLVATQETQYF
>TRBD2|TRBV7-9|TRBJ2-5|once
TGTGCCAGCAGCCCCGATAGCGGGAGAACCCAGTACTTC
CASSPDSGRTQYF
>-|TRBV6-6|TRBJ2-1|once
TGTGCCAGCAGCCCCTACAATGAGCAGTTCTTC
CASSPYNEQFF
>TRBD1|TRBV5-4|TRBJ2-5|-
TGTGCCAGCAGCTGGACAGGGGGGGCAGAGACCCAGTACTTC
CASSWTGGAETQYF
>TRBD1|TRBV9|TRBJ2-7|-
TGTGCCAGCAGCTCCTCTCCGGGGACAGCCGCTGACGAGCAGTACTTC
CASSSSPGTAADEQYF
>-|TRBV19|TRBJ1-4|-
TGTGCCAGTAGTATACGCCTCTACAGGGTCGCAACTAATGAAAAACTGTTTTTT
CASSIRLYRVATNEKLFF
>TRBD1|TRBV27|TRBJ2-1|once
TGTGCCAGCAGGACAGGGACCTACAATGAGCAGTTCTTC
CASRTGTYNEQFF
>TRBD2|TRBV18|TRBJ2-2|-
TGTGCCAGCTCACAAGGACTAGCGGGAGTGGCAGGGGAGCTGTTTTTT
CASSQGLAGVAGELFF